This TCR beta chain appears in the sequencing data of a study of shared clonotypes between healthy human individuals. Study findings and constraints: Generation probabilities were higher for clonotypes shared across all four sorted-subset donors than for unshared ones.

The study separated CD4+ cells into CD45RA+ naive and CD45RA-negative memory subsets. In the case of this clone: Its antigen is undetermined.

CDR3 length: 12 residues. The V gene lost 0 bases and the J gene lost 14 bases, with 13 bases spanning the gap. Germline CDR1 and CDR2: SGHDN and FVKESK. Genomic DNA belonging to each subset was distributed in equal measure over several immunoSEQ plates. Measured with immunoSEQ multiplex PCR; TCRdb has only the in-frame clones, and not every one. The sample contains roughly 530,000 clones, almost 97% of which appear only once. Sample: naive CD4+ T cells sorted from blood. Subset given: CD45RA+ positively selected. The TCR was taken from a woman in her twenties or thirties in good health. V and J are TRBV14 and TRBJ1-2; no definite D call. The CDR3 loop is CASSQDRKRRTF. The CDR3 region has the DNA TGTGCCAGCAGCCAAGATCGAAAGCGTCGAACCTTC.